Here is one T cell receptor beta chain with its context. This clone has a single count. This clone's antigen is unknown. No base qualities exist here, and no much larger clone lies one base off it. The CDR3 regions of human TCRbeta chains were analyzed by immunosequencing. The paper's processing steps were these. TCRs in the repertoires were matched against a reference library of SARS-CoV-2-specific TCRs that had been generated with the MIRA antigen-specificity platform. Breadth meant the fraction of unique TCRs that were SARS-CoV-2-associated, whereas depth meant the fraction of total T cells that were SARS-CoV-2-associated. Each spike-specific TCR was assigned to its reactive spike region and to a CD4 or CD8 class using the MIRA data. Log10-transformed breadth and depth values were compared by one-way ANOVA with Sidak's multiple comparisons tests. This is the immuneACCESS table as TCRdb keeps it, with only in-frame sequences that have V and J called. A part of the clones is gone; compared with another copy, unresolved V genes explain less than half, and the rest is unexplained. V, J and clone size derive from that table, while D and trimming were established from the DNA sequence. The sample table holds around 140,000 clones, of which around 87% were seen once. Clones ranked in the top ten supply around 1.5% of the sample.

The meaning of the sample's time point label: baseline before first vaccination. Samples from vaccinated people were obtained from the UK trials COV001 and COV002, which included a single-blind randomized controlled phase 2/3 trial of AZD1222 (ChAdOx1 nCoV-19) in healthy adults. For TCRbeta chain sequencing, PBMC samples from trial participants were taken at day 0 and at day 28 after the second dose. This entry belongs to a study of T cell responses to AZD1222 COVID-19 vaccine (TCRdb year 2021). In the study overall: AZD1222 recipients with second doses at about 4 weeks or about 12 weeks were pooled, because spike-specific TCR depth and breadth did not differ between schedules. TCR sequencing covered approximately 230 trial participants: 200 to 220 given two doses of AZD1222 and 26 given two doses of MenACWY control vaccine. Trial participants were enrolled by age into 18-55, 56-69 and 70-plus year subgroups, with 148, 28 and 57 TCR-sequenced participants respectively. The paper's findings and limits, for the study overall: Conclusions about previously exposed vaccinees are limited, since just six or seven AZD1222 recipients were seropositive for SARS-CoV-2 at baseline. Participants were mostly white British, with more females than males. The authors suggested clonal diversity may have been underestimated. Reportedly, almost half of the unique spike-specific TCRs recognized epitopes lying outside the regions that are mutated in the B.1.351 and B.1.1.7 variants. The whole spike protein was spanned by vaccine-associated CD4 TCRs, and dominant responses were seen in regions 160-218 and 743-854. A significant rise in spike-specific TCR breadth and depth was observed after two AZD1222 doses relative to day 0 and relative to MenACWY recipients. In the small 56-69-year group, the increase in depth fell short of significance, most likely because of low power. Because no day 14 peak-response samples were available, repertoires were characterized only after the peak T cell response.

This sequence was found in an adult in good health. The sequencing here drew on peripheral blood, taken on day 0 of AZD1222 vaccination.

The CDR3 protein is CASSQGLAIAYEQYF. DNA sequence: TGTGCCAGCAGCCAAGGACTAGCCATCGCCTACGAGCAGTACTTC. The sequence links TRBV4-2 to TRBJ2-7, and TRBD2 aligns with 7 junction nucleotides. CDR1 and CDR2 were assigned from the germline V gene as LGHNA and YNFKEQ. V and J are trimmed by 1 base and 2 bases, and the gene matches miss 5 bases of the junction. Measured from the cysteine to the phenylalanine, the CDR3 is 15 residues long. Of all the DNA, just the CDR3 is kept, 45 bases in frame from base 1.